Each of the 29 T cell receptor beta chains below was sequenced from the same sample in a study of early stage breast cancer tumors. TCRdb keeps only in-frame clones here, not all; method: immunoSEQ multiplex PCR. This sample carries more than 65,000 clones, roughly 80% of them seen once, and the ten largest clones take 4.7%. The sequenced sample consisted of blood. The receptor set was obtained from a person in their 40s with breast cancer.

The chain carries TRBV5-4 and TRBJ1-1; 11 positions agree with TRBD1. With 4 bases clipped from V and 4 bases from J, the junction kept 3 bases outside the gene matches. The germline CDR1 and CDR2 sequences are SGHNT and YYREEE (reference sequence). The CDR3 totals 14 residues. The CDR3 DNA follows: TGTGCCAGCAGCACCGGGACAGGGGGCACTGAAGCTTTCTTT. Encoded protein: CASSTGTGGTEAFF.

This chain links TRBV27 with TRBJ2-1; possibly TRBD2 for D (5 bases). V was pared by 6 bases and J by 5 bases, with 11 bases between. The CDR3 has 13 residues. Germline V gene sequence: CDR1 MNHEY, CDR2 SMNVEV (reference sequence). The CDR3 here is CASSTTGNNEQFF. The CDR3 nucleotides read TGTGCCAGCAGCACGACCGGGAACAATGAGCAGTTCTTC.

The CDR3 spells CASSLVEGGTQYF. CDR3 nucleotides: TGTGCCAGCAGCTTGGTGGAAGGGGGTACGCAGTATTTT. The J gene is TRBJ2-3, the V gene TRBV5-5; possible D gene TRBD1, 6 bases. Looked up from germline, CDR1 is SGHKS and CDR2 is YYEKEE (reference sequence). CDR3 length: 13 amino acids. The V gene lost 0 bases and the J gene lost 8 bases, with 10 bases spanning the gap.

The gene calls are TRBV29-1 and TRBJ1-2; D call uncertain. Germline CDR1 reads SQVTM; CDR2 reads ANQGSEA. With 0 bases removed from V and 8 bases from J, the gap between germline ends came to 7 bases. The CDR3 is 11 amino acids. CDR3 protein: CSVEDHGGYTF. The CDR3, as DNA: TGCAGCGTTGAAGATCATGGGGGCTACACCTTC. Drawing the rest from reference TRBV29-1 and TRBJ1-2, the complete variable domain is SAVISQKPSRDICQRGTSLTIQCQVDSQVTMMFWYRQQPGQSLTLIATANQGSEATYESGFVIDKFPISRPNLTFSTLTVSNMSPEDSSIYLCSVEDHGGYTFGSGTRLTVV.

This clone was detected a few times. The V and J genes are TRBV6-5 and TRBJ1-2; D may be TRBD1 (6 bases). CDR3 length: 14 amino acids. Germline loops: CDR1 MNHEY, CDR2 SVGAGI. Trimming left V 0 bases short and J 4 bases short, with 9 bases between. The DNA for the CDR3 is TGTGCCAGCAGTTACTCAGGGGGGACCTATGGCTACACCTTC. This sequence encodes CASSYSGGTYGYTF.

The gene calls are TRBV10-1 and TRBJ2-1; D may be TRBD2 (5 bases). Germline loops: CDR1 WNHNN, CDR2 SYGVQD (reference sequence). The CDR3 is made up of 15 amino acids. V lost 0 bases, J lost 0 bases, and 6 bases lay in between. CDR3 protein: CASSESGSSYNEQFF. In DNA, the CDR3 is TGCGCCAGCAGTGAGTCGGGGAGCTCCTACAATGAGCAGTTCTTC.

The chain links TRBV28 to TRBJ1-5, with a weak D call TRBD1 (6 bases). Per germline, CDR1 MDHEN and CDR2 SYDVKM. Trimming shortened V by 11 bases and J by 1 base, and 12 bases separated the two germline ends. The CDR3 loop spans 13 amino acids. CDR3 residues: CASRRGSNQPQHF. DNA of the CDR3: TGTGCCTCGAGGAGGGGGAGCAATCAGCCCCAGCATTTT.

The chain carries TRBV11-2 and TRBJ1-3; D is unresolved. The CDR3 contains 14 residues. CDR1 is SGHAT and CDR2 is FQNNGV in the germline V gene. Trimming took 1 base from V and 4 from J, leaving 8 bases between them. CDR3 in DNA: TGTGCCAGCAGCTTAGTTATTGCCGGAAACACCATATATTTT. It is translated as CASSLVIAGNTIYF.

The chain couples TRBV20-1 to TRBJ2-5; D ambiguous. Germline CDR1 DFQATT, CDR2 SNEGSKA (reference sequence). V lost 6 bases and J 1 base, leaving 6 bases between the germline ends. This CDR3 comprises 11 residues. The CDR3 DNA sequence: TGCAGTGCCCGCCCCCAAGAGACCCAGTACTTC. Translation gives CSARPQETQYF.

This clone was seen once. The rearrangement joins TRBV7-9 to TRBJ1-1; D remains unclear. This CDR3 contains 15 residues. Trimming took off 1 base at V and 0 bases at J, with 9 bases between the two ends. Per the germline V gene, CDR1 is SEHNR and CDR2 is FQNEAQ (reference sequence). The CDR3 DNA is TGTGCCAGCAGCTTAGGGGCGGCCCTGAACACTGAAGCTTTCTTT. Protein product: CASSLGAALNTEAFF.

The DNA for the CDR3 is TGTGCCAGCAGCTTACGGACAGGGGCAGGAAACACCATATATTTT. It yields the protein CASSLRTGAGNTIYF. The chain employs TRBV5-6 and TRBJ1-3, with TRBD1 matching 9 bases. The germline CDR1 and CDR2 sequences are SGHDT and YYEEEE. The V and J ends lost 2 bases and 4 bases, in that order; junction bases with no gene match: 4. The CDR3 contains 15 residues.

V and J are TRBV5-8 and TRBJ1-1; no clear D gene. This CDR3 is 11 amino acids long. The V end was cut by 3 bases, the J end by 4 bases, with 4 bases between. The germline gives CDR1 SGHTS, CDR2 YDEGEE. The DNA for the CDR3 is TGTGCCAGCAGCTCCTTCACTGAAGCTTTCTTT. Translated: CASSSFTEAFF.

The V and J genes are TRBV27 and TRBJ1-4; 7 bases map to TRBD1. Unmatched junction bases numbered 4, after V lost 5 bases and J lost 4 bases. There are 14 residues in the CDR3. Germline V gives CDR1 MNHEY, CDR2 SMNVEV (reference sequence). The DNA for the CDR3 is TGTGCCAGCAGTGGGACAGCCCTTAATGAAAAACTGTTTTTT. Protein: CASSGTALNEKLFF.

J is TRBJ2-1 and V is TRBV18; 7 bases are shared with TRBD2. CDR1 and CDR2 from the germline V gene are KGHSH and LQKENI. The CDR3 is 15 residues long. V lost 0 bases and J lost 4; bases outside the gene matches: 3. The DNA of the CDR3 is TGTGCCAGCTCACCACCTCCAGCGGGATACAATGAGCAGTTCTTC. Its protein product is CASSPPPAGYNEQFF.

The chain uses TRBV11-2 and TRBJ1-4, with 8 bases identical to TRBD1. Trimming took 8 bases from V and 8 from J; bases not matched to a gene: 10. The V gene's germline CDR1 is SGHAT and CDR2 FQNNGV. The CDR3 loop spans 14 amino acids. CDR3 nucleotide sequence: TGTGCCAGCTCCCGGACAGGGTGGTACGAAAAACTGTTTTTT. Encoded protein: CASSRTGWYEKLFF. Using reference TRBV11-2 and TRBJ1-4 for the parts outside the CDR3, the full variable domain is EAGVAQSPRYKIIEKRQSVAFWCNPISGHATLYWYQQILGQGPKLLIQFQNNGVVDDSQLPKDRFSAERLKGVDSTLKIQPAKLEDSAVYLCASSRTGWYEKLFFGSGTQLSVL.

The chain carries TRBV5-4 and TRBJ2-7, with D possibly TRBD2 on 6 matching bases. Trimming took 0 bases from V and 3 from J, leaving 13 bases between them. The CDR3 extends over 15 amino acids. Per germline, CDR1 SGHNT and CDR2 YYREEE (reference sequence). The CDR3 region is CASSLAGPGDYEQYF. Here the CDR3 DNA reads TGTGCCAGCAGCTTGGCCGGGCCGGGAGACTACGAGCAGTACTTC.

The V gene is TRBV11-2, the J gene TRBJ2-3; 8 positions agree with TRBD2. This CDR3 has 15 amino acids. Trimming took 6 bases from V and 1 from J; bases not matched to a gene: 6. Germline V gene data show CDR1 as SGHAT and CDR2 as FQNNGV. CDR3 sequence: CASSFTSGGTDTQYF. The CDR3 nucleotides are TGTGCCAGCAGTTTTACTAGCGGAGGCACAGATACGCAGTATTTT.

The chain has TRBV20-1 and TRBJ2-5; D gene ambiguous. The CDR3 runs to 9 residues. The germline V gene encodes CDR1 DFQATT and CDR2 SNEGSKA (reference sequence). Deletions cut 7 bases from V and 4 bases from J, with 4 bases between. The CDR3: CSVTETQYF. CDR3 bases: TGCAGTGTGACAGAGACCCAGTACTTC.

The chain has TRBV6-6 and TRBJ1-3; 7 bases align to TRBD1. The CDR3 has 15 residues. Looked up from germline, CDR1 is MNHNY and CDR2 is SVGAGI (reference sequence). V dropped 7 bases and J dropped 0; count of bases not matched to a gene: 6. The CDR3 nucleotides read TGTGCCAGCACTAGACAGGGACTCTCTGGAAACACCATATATTTT. This translates into CASTRQGLSGNTIYF.

The genes are TRBV15 and TRBJ1-1; no clear D. Germline lookup yields CDR1 LNHNV and CDR2 YYDKDF (reference sequence). The CDR3 runs to 15 residues. V lost 0 bases to trimming and J lost 1 base, with 9 bases between them. This CDR3 reads CATSREGRRNTEAFF. CDR3 bases: TGTGCCACCAGCAGAGAAGGACGGCGGAACACTGAAGCTTTCTTT.

This rearrangement joins TRBV29-1 to TRBJ2-1; TRBD2 agrees at 9 bases. This CDR3 comprises 15 residues. The trim removed 5 bases at V and 2 bases at J, leaving 7 bases unmatched. Germline CDR1 reads SQVTM; CDR2 reads ANQGSEA. The DNA of the CDR3 is TGCAGCGTTCCCGGGACTAGCCCACCCTACAATGAGCAGTTCTTC. This sequence encodes CSVPGTSPPYNEQFF.

This clone has only a few counts. The V call is TRBV19, the J call TRBJ2-3; D is possibly TRBD1 (6 bases). Germline loops: CDR1 LNHDA, CDR2 SQIVND (reference sequence). Trimming took off 6 bases at V and 5 bases at J, with 21 bases between the two ends. The CDR3 loop spans 16 amino acids. The CDR3: CASRATWGTSGDTQYF. The CDR3 region has the DNA TGTGCCAGTAGGGCGACATGGGGGACAAGTGGAGATACGCAGTATTTT.

The chain uses TRBV28 and TRBJ2-3; 7 bases are shared with TRBD2. The germline CDR1 and CDR2 sequences are MDHEN and SYDVKM. With V trimmed by 8 bases and J by 0 bases, 8 bases remained unmatched. The CDR3 consists of 15 residues. This chain's CDR3 is CASSGGGESTDTQYF. CDR3 bases: TGTGCCAGCTCTGGTGGGGGGGAAAGCACAGATACGCAGTATTTT.

This clone was observed a handful of times. The chain joins TRBV7-9 to TRBJ1-5; unclear D gene. V was shortened by 1 base and J by 5 bases, with 9 bases between the two germline ends. The CDR3 covers 14 residues. Germline values: CDR1 SEHNR, CDR2 FQNEAQ (reference sequence). The CDR3 DNA follows: TGTGCCAGCAGCTTAGGGTCAGGAGATCAGCCCCAGCATTTT. It codes for CASSLGSGDQPQHF.

This clone was seen just once. V and J are TRBV9 and TRBJ2-7; TRBD2 might be the D (5 bases). Germline CDR1 reads SGDLS; CDR2 reads YYNGEE. Trimming pared 5 bases from V and 5 bases from J, leaving 14 bases between. The CDR3 is 13 residues long. Here the CDR3 DNA reads TGTGCCAGCAGTCAAAGCCCGGGGAACGAGCAGTACTTC. This codes for CASSQSPGNEQYF.

V and J are TRBV11-2 and TRBJ2-7, with no clear D. Deletions cut 4 bases from V and 0 bases from J, with 1 base between. This CDR3 has 11 amino acids. The germline V gene has CDR1 SGHAT and CDR2 FQNNGV. The DNA for the CDR3 is TGTGCCAGCAGCTCCTCCTACGAGCAGTACTTC. Encoded protein: CASSSSYEQYF.

The rearrangement links TRBV5-1 to TRBJ1-2, with D tentatively TRBD1 (5 bases). CDR1 is SGHRS and CDR2 is YFSETQ in the germline V gene. The CDR3 loop spans 14 amino acids. Trimming removed 0 bases from V and 8 bases from J, with 14 bases in between. The CDR3 nucleotides read TGCGCCAGCAGCTTGGGAGGGGCAGGGAGCGGCTACACCTTC. Translation gives CASSLGGAGSGYTF.

This clone was recorded only once. J is TRBJ2-7 and V is TRBV28; D unresolved. The germline V gene encodes CDR1 MDHEN and CDR2 SYDVKM. Trimming took 5 bases from V and 0 from J, leaving 17 bases between them. CDR3 length: 16 residues. The CDR3 is CASSGRGRPGSYEQYF. The CDR3 region has the DNA TGTGCCAGCAGTGGACGAGGACGCCCTGGCTCCTACGAGCAGTACTTC.

This rearrangement joins TRBV29-1 to TRBJ2-7, with a tentative D call TRBD1 (6 bases). In germline, CDR1 is SQVTM, CDR2 ANQGSEA. This CDR3 contains 11 residues. The V and J ends lost 7 bases and 6 bases respectively, with 13 bases between them. As DNA, the CDR3 is TGCAGCGCGACAGGCGGGTCCGAGCAGTACTTC. Translation gives CSATGGSEQYF.